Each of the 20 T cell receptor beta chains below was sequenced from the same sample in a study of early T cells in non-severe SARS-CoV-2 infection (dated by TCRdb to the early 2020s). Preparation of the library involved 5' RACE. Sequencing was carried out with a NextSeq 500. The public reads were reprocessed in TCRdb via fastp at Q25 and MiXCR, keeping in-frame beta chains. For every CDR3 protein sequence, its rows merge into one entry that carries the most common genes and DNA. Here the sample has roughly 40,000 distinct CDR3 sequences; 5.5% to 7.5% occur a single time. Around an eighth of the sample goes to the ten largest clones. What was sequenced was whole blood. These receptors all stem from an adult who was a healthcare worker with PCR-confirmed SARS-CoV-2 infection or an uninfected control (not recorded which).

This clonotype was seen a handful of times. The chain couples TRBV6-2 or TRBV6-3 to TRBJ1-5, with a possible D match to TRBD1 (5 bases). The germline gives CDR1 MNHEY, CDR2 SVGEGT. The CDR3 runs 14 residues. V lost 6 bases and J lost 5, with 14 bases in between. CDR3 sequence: CASRPDSPYQPQHF. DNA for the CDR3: TGTGCCAGCAGACCTGACAGCCCCTATCAGCCCCAGCATTTT.

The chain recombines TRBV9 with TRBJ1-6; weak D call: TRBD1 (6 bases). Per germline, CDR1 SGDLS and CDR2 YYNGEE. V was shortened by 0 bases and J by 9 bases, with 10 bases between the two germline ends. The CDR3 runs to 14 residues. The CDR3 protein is CASSVAKGGSPLHF. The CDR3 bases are TGTGCCAGCAGCGTAGCTAAGGGGGGTTCACCCCTCCACTTT.

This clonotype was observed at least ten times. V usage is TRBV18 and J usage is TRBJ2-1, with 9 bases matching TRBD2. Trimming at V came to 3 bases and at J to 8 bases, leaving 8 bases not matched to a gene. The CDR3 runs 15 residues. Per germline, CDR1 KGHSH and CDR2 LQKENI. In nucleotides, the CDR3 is TGTGCCAGCTCACCTGGGCGGGGGGGCTCGGATGAGCAGTTCTTC. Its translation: CASSPGRGGSDEQFF. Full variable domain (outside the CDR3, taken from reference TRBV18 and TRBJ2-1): NAGVMQNPRHLVRRRGQEARLRCSPMKGHSHVYWYRQLPEEGLKFMVYLQKENIIDESGMPKERFSAEFPKEGPSILRIQQVVRGDSAAYFCASSPGRGGSDEQFFGPGTRLTVL.

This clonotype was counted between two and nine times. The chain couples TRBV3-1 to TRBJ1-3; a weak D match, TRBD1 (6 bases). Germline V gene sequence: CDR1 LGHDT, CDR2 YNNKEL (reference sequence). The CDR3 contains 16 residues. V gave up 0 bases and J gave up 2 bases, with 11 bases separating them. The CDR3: CASSQESRGAGNTIYF. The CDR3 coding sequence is TGTGCCAGCAGCCAAGAATCCAGGGGCGCTGGAAACACCATATATTTT. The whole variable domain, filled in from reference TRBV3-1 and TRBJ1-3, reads DTAVSQTPKYLVTQMGNDKSIKCEQNLGHDTMYWYKQDSKKFLKIMFSYNNKELIINETVPNRFSPKSPDKAHLNLHINSLELGDSAVYFCASSQESRGAGNTIYFGEGSWLTVV.

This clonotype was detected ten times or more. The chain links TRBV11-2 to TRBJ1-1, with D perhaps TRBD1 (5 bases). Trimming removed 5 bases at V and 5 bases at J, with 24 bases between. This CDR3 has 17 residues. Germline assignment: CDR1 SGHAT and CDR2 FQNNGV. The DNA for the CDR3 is TGTGCCAGCAGCACCGGCAGGGTTTTGACCTTCAATACTGAAGCTTTCTTT. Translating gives CASSTGRVLTFNTEAFF.

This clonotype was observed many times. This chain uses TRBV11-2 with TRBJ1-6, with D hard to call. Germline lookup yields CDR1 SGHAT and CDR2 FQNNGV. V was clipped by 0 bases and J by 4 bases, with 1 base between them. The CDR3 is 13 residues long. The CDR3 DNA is TGTGCCAGCAGCTTAGAGTATAATTCACCCCTCCACTTT. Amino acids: CASSLEYNSPLHF. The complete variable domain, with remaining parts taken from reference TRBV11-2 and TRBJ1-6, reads EAGVAQSPRYKIIEKRQSVAFWCNPISGHATLYWYQQILGQGPKLLIQFQNNGVVDDSQLPKDRFSAERLKGVDSTLKIQPAKLEDSAVYLCASSLEYNSPLHFGNGTRLTVT.

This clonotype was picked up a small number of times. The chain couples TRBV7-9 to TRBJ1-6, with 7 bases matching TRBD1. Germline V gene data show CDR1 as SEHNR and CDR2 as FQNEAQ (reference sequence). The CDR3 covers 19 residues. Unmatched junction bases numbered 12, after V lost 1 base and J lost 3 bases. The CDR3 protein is CASSLDTGAGSGYNSPLHF. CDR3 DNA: TGTGCCAGCAGCTTAGATACAGGGGCCGGATCGGGCTATAATTCACCCCTCCACTTT.

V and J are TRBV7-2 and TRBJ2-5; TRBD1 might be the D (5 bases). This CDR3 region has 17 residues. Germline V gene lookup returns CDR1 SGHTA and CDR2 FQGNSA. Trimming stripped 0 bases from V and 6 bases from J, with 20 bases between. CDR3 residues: CASSLAPGPTQLQTQYF. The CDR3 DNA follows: TGTGCCAGCAGCTTAGCGCCAGGGCCCACACAATTACAGACCCAGTACTTC.

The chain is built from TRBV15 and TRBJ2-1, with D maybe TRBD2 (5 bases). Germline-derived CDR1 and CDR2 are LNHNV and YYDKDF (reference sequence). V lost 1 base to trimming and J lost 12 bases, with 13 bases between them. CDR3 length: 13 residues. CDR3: CATSRAPTEGQFF. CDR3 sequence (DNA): TGTGCCACCAGCAGAGCTCCTACCGAGGGGCAGTTCTTC.

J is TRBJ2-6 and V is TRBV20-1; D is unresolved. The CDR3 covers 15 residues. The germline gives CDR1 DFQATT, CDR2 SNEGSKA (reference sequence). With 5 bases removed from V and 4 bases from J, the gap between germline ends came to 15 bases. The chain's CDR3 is CSAEGSAAGANVLTF. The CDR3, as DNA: TGCAGTGCTGAAGGTTCCGCAGCGGGGGCCAACGTCCTGACTTTC.

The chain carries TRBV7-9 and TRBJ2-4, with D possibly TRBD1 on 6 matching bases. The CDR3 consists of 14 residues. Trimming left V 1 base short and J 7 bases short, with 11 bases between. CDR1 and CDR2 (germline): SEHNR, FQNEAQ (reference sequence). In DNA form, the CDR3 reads TGTGCCAGCAGCTTAGACGTTGGGGGCAACATTCAGTACTTC. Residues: CASSLDVGGNIQYF.

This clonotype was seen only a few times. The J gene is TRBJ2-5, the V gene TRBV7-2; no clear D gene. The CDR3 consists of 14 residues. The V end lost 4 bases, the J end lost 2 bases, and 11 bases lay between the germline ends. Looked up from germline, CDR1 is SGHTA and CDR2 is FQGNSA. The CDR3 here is CASSSEWAQETQYF. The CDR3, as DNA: TGTGCCAGCAGCTCCGAGTGGGCTCAAGAGACCCAGTACTTC.

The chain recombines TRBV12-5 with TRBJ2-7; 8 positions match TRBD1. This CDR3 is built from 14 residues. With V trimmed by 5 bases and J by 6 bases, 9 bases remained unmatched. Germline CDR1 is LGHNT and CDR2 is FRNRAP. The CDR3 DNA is TGTGCTAGTGGTAACGACAGGGGCTCTTCCGAGCAGTACTTC. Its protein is CASGNDRGSSEQYF.

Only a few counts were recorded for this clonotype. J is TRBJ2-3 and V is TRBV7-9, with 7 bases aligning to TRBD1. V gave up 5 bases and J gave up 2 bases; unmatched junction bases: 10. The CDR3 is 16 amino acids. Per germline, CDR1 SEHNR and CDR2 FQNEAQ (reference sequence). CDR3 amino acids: CASSLTPGQSTDTQYF. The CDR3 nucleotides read TGTGCCAGCAGCCTAACTCCGGGACAGTCCACAGATACGCAGTATTTT.

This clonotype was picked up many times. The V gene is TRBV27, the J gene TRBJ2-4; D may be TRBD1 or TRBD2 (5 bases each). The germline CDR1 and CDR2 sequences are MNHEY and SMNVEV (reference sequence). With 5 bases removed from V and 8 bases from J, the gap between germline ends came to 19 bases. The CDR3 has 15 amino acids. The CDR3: CASSARDPRQDIQYF. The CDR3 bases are TGTGCCAGCAGTGCCCGGGACCCCCGGCAGGACATTCAGTACTTC.

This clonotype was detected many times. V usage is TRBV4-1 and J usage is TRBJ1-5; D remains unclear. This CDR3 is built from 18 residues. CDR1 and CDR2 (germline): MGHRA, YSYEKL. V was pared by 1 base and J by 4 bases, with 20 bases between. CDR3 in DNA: TGCGCCAGCAGCCAAGTTAGTTTCAACCCCGTACTTAATCAGCCCCAGCATTTT. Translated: CASSQVSFNPVLNQPQHF.

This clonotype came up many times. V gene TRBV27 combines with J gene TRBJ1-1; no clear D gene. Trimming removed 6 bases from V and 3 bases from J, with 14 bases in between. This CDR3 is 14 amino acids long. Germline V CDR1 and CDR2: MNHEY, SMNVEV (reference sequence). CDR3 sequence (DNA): TGTGCCAGCAGACGAGGATCCGAGTACACTGAAGCTTTCTTT. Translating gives CASRRGSEYTEAFF.

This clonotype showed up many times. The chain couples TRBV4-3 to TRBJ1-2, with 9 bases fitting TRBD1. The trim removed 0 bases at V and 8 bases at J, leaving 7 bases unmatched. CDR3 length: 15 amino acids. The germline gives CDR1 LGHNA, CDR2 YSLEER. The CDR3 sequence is CASSQEKGQGYGYTF. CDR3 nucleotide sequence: TGCGCCAGCAGCCAAGAGAAGGGACAGGGTTACGGCTACACCTTC.

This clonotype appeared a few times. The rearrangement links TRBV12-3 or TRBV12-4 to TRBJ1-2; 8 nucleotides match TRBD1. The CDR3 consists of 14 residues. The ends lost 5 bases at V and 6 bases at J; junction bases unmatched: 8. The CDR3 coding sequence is TGTGCCAGCAGTCCGGGACAGGAATTCGATGGCTACACCTTC. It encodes CASSPGQEFDGYTF.

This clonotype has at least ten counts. This chain's CDR3 is CAWSVQPASGYTF. The CDR3 DNA follows: TGTGCCTGGAGTGTACAGCCGGCTAGCGGCTACACCTTC. The chain couples TRBV30 to TRBJ1-2; the D is unclear. Trimming stripped 0 bases from V and 8 bases from J, with 13 bases between. The germline V gene has CDR1 GTSNPN and CDR2 SVGIG (reference sequence). This CDR3 is built from 13 residues. Complete variable domain (other parts from reference TRBV30 and TRBJ1-2): SQTIHQWPATLVQPVGSPLSLECTVEGTSNPNLYWYRQAAGRGLQLLFYSVGIGQISSEVPQNLSASRPQDRQFILSSKKLLLSDSGFYLCAWSVQPASGYTFGSGTRLTVV.